Presented here are 27 T cell receptor beta chains from one specimen sequenced in a study of blood T cell repertoires in COVID-19. The assay was immunoSEQ multiplex PCR, and TCRdb's table has in-frame clones only and misses some. The sample includes about 210,000 clones, about 90% of them seen just once. Sequenced: peripheral blood. The receptors stem from a man aged 25-45 years with acute or convalescent COVID-19.

J is TRBJ2-3 and V is TRBV19, with TRBD2 matching over 8 bases. The CDR3 is made up of 15 amino acids. V gave up 7 bases and J gave up 2 bases; unmatched junction bases: 8. Germline V gives CDR1 LNHDA, CDR2 SQIVND (reference sequence). CDR3 DNA: TGTGCCAGTACCCCCGGGAGGGTGGTCACAGATACGCAGTATTTT. Amino acids: CASTPGRVVTDTQYF.

The chain carries TRBV2 and TRBJ1-5; 7 positions match TRBD1. With V trimmed by 7 bases and J by 4 bases, 7 bases remained unmatched. The CDR3 is 14 amino acids. The germline CDR1 and CDR2 sequences are SNHLY and FYNNEI. CDR3 coding DNA: TGTGCCAGCACTTCGGACAGGATTAATCAGCCCCAGCATTTT. Translating it yields CASTSDRINQPQHF. Full variable domain (remainder filled in from reference TRBV2 and TRBJ1-5): EPEVTQTPSHQVTQMGQEVILRCVPISNHLYFYWYRQILGQKVEFLVSFYNNEISEKSEIFDDQFSVERPDGSNFTLKIRSTKLEDSAMYFCASTSDRINQPQHFGDGTRLSIL.

The CDR3 nucleotides read TGCGCCAGCAGCCAAGATTTTGGGACTAGCGGGAAGAATGAGCAGTTCTTC. This codes for CASSQDFGTSGKNEQFF. The genes are TRBV4-1 and TRBJ2-1, with 13 bases aligning to TRBD2. The CDR3 loop spans 17 amino acids. J gave up 7 bases and V 0 bases, and 6 bases lay outside the gene matches. The germline CDR1 and CDR2 sequences are MGHRA and YSYEKL.

V is TRBV4-1 and J is TRBJ2-5; maybe TRBD1 (6 bases). Germline assignment: CDR1 MGHRA and CDR2 YSYEKL. Trimming cost V 5 bases and J 2 bases, with 15 bases left between them. The CDR3 is made up of 15 amino acids. Here the CDR3 DNA reads TGCGCCAGCAGCTCTTGGACAGACAAACAAGAGACCCAGTACTTC. It translates to CASSSWTDKQETQYF.

In its sample, this clone was seen many times. The junction departs from germline at one end; a sequencing error may be responsible. The J gene is TRBJ2-1, the V gene TRBV7-7; 13 bases align to TRBD2. The CDR3 runs 15 residues. CDR1 is SSHAT, CDR2 FNYEAQ, per germline (reference sequence). CDR3 nucleotides: TGTGCTAGCAGCTCACTAGCGGGGGGGCTCAATGAGCAGTTCTTC. Translation: CASSSLAGGLNEQFF.

The V and J genes are TRBV7-3 and TRBJ2-1; no clear D gene. With 2 bases removed from V and 0 bases from J, the gap between germline ends came to 17 bases. CDR1 SGHTA and CDR2 FQGTGA come from the germline V gene. The CDR3 covers 18 residues. The CDR3 coding sequence is TGTGCCAGCAGCTTAGTGGCAAGAGGCTTCAGCTCCTACAATGAGCAGTTCTTC. Translation gives CASSLVARGFSSYNEQFF.

V usage is TRBV27 and J usage is TRBJ2-3; maybe TRBD1 (5 bases). V shed 7 bases and J shed 0 bases, with 14 bases lying between them. Germline V gene data show CDR1 as MNHEY and CDR2 as SMNVEV (reference sequence). The CDR3 sequence is 15 residues long. CDR3 sequence reads: CASTHNGASTDTQYF. CDR3 DNA: TGTGCCAGCACCCATAATGGGGCCAGCACAGATACGCAGTATTTT.

The rearrangement uses TRBV5-1 and TRBJ2-5, with 7 bases aligning to TRBD1. Germline V CDR1 and CDR2: SGHRS, YFSETQ. CDR3 size: 14 residues. With 1 base clipped from V and 5 bases from J, the junction kept 5 bases outside the gene matches. The CDR3, as DNA: TGCGCCAGCAGCTTGACGGACAGGTTTGAGACCCAGTACTTC. As protein: CASSLTDRFETQYF.

This sequence joins TRBV28 and TRBJ1-5; 9 bases map to TRBD1. J gave up 7 bases and V 2 bases, and 6 bases lay outside the gene matches. The CDR3 spans 15 residues. Germline CDR1 is MDHEN and CDR2 is SYDVKM. The CDR3 is CASSLIQGAWQPQHF. The DNA of the CDR3 is TGTGCCAGCAGTTTAATACAGGGGGCTTGGCAGCCCCAGCATTTT.

The DNA of the CDR3 is TGTGCCAGTCCCCGGACAGCTAACACCGGGGAGCTGTTTTTT. Amino acid sequence: CASPRTANTGELFF. The chain employs TRBV6-5 and TRBJ2-2, with a possible D match to TRBD1 (6 bases). From germline, CDR1 is MNHEY and CDR2 SVGAGI. V shed 9 bases and J shed 2 bases, with 13 bases lying between them. This CDR3 contains 14 residues.

About this clone: The germline gene is not matched at one end of the junction; a read error may be the cause. The rearrangement uses TRBV27 and TRBJ2-7, with D possibly being TRBD1 (6 bases). This CDR3 has 15 amino acids. The germline gives CDR1 MNHEY, CDR2 SMNVEV (reference sequence). As DNA, the CDR3 is TGTGCGAGCACCGATGGGCGACAGGACCTCTCCGAGCAGTACTTC. Protein product: CASTDGRQDLSEQYF.

The CDR3, as DNA: TGCGCCAGCAGCTCTTTAGCTCTCTCCGAGCAGTACTTC. Amino acid sequence: CASSSLALSEQYF. The chain employs TRBV5-1 and TRBJ2-7; D is uncertain. This CDR3 has 13 residues. Trimming removed 3 bases at V and 6 bases at J, with 13 bases between. The germline V gene has CDR1 SGHRS and CDR2 YFSETQ.

This chain connects TRBV18 to TRBJ2-4; D is uncertain. The CDR3 extends over 17 amino acids. V lost 1 base, J lost 0 bases, and 13 bases lay in between. Germline V gives CDR1 KGHSH, CDR2 LQKENI. The CDR3 DNA reads as TGTGCCAGCTCACCACTTCCCCCCAGACTAGCCAAAAACATTCAGTACTTC. This sequence encodes CASSPLPPRLAKNIQYF.

The chain employs TRBV5-1 and TRBJ2-7, with TRBD2 identical over 10 bases. V gave up 2 bases and J gave up 0 bases; unmatched junction bases: 2. Germline lookup yields CDR1 SGHRS and CDR2 YFSETQ. The CDR3 has 15 amino acids. The CDR3 nucleotides are TGCGCCAGCAGCTTATTAGCGGGAGGCTCCTACGAGCAGTACTTC. It encodes CASSLLAGGSYEQYF.

To note about this clone: Other nucleotide sequences in the sample specify the same CDR3. The chain carries TRBV5-1 and TRBJ2-7, with D maybe TRBD1 (5 bases). This CDR3 spans 15 amino acids. Trimming pared 0 bases from V and 1 base from J, leaving 11 bases between. Germline CDR1 reads SGHRS; CDR2 reads YFSETQ. The CDR3 DNA sequence: TGCGCCAGCAGCTTGGGGGGCCCGGGTTCCTACGAGCAGTACTTC. Amino acid sequence: CASSLGGPGSYEQYF.

The genes are TRBV19 and TRBJ2-7; possible D gene TRBD2, 5 bases. The CDR3 covers 14 residues. Deletions cut 3 bases from V and 2 bases from J, with 11 bases between. Germline CDR1 is LNHDA and CDR2 is SQIVND (reference sequence). The CDR3 spells CASSIATGTYEQYF. CDR3 sequence (DNA): TGTGCCAGTAGTATCGCGACCGGGACCTACGAGCAGTACTTC.

V and J are TRBV7-8 and TRBJ1-4, with 7 bases identical to TRBD1. The V and J ends lost 7 bases and 2 bases, in that order; junction bases with no gene match: 4. CDR3 size: 14 residues. Per germline, CDR1 SGHVS and CDR2 FQNEAQ. The chain's CDR3 is CASNPTGTNEKLFF. The DNA of the CDR3 is TGTGCCAGCAACCCGACAGGGACTAATGAAAAACTGTTTTTT.

V is TRBV6-5 and J is TRBJ2-7; TRBD1 matches 9 bases. This CDR3 comprises 14 residues. The germline gives CDR1 MNHEY, CDR2 SVGAGI. Germline trimming cut 8 bases from V and 6 bases from J; bases unmatched to any gene: 11. The CDR3 region is CASEFRDRVGEQYF. CDR3 in DNA: TGTGCCAGCGAATTCCGGGACAGGGTAGGCGAGCAGTACTTC.

The chain recombines TRBV13 with TRBJ2-3, with 7 bases matching TRBD2. With V trimmed by 8 bases and J by 1 base, 6 bases remained unmatched. CDR3 size: 14 residues. Looked up from germline, CDR1 is PRHDT and CDR2 is FYEKMQ (reference sequence). The CDR3 is CASRRAGGTDTQYF. CDR3 in DNA: TGTGCCAGCCGACGGGCGGGAGGCACAGATACGCAGTATTTT.

Worth noting for this clone: Its ends do not fully match the called genes, so a read error is possible. The chain recombines TRBV19 with TRBJ2-7; D is unresolved. The germline V gene has CDR1 LNHDA and CDR2 SQIVND (reference sequence). The CDR3 covers 15 residues. The CDR3 protein is CASSIDTVRSYEQYF. The CDR3, as DNA: TGTGCTAGTAGTATCGACACCGTCCGTTCCTACGAGCAGTACTTC.

V gene TRBV5-4 combines with J gene TRBJ2-2, with 7 bases lining up with TRBD1. Looked up from germline, CDR1 is SGHNT and CDR2 is YYREEE (reference sequence). This CDR3 is built from 15 residues. The trim removed 2 bases at V and 5 bases at J, leaving 6 bases unmatched. The CDR3 bases are TGTGCCAGCAGCTTTGGGCAGGGGGTTACCGGGGAGCTGTTTTTT. Protein product: CASSFGQGVTGELFF.

CDR3 DNA: TGTGCCACCAAGGAGCGAGAGGGTAATCAGCCCCAGCATTTT. It codes for CATKEREGNQPQHF. This chain joins TRBV10-3 and TRBJ1-5; D gene unclear. The germline V gene has CDR1 ENHRY and CDR2 SYGVKD. This CDR3 region has 14 residues. Trimming shortened V by 10 bases and J by 4 bases, and 17 bases separated the two germline ends.

The chain links TRBV29-1 to TRBJ2-3, with TRBD2 identical over 10 bases. CDR1 and CDR2 (germline): SQVTM, ANQGSEA. The CDR3 totals 16 residues. The V gene end was trimmed by 6 bases and the J gene end by 6 bases; junction bases not matched to a gene: 15. The CDR3 loop is CSVDLRVSGRADTQYF. The CDR3 DNA sequence: TGCAGCGTCGACCTCAGAGTAAGCGGGAGGGCTGATACGCAGTATTTT.

The rearrangement uses TRBV11-2 and TRBJ1-1, with D possibly matching TRBD1 (5 bases). Trimming stripped 1 base from V and 6 bases from J, with 12 bases between. This CDR3 contains 14 residues. CDR1 and CDR2 (germline): SGHAT, FQNNGV. CDR3 coding DNA: TGTGCCAGCAGCTTAGTTGTAGGGGTCGCTGAAGCTTTCTTT. This encodes CASSLVVGVAEAFF.

The V and J genes are TRBV2 and TRBJ2-1; tentative D call: TRBD1 (6 bases). This CDR3 is built from 11 residues. Trimming left V 10 bases short and J 5 bases short, with 9 bases between. The germline V gene encodes CDR1 SNHLY and CDR2 FYNNEI. This CDR3 is CATGQHNEQFF. As DNA, the CDR3 is TGTGCCACCGGACAGCACAATGAGCAGTTCTTC.

The chain couples TRBV28 to TRBJ2-7; no definite D call. V lost 9 bases and J lost 12, with 12 bases in between. Germline V gene lookup returns CDR1 MDHEN and CDR2 SYDVKM. CDR3 length: 9 amino acids. The CDR3 protein is CARDIRPYF. CDR3 DNA sequence: TGTGCCAGAGACATAAGGCCGTACTTC.

V usage is TRBV28 and J usage is TRBJ2-2; 7 nucleotides align to TRBD2. The V gene's germline CDR1 is MDHEN and CDR2 SYDVKM. V gave up 2 bases and J gave up 6 bases; unmatched junction bases: 6. This CDR3 has 15 residues. This CDR3 reads CASSLPGGRAGELFF. CDR3 sequence (DNA): TGTGCCAGCAGTTTACCCGGGGGGAGGGCCGGGGAGCTGTTTTTT.